This record covers a single T cell receptor beta chain. These data come from a study of blood T cell repertoires in COVID-19. On the study more broadly: The origin of the acute and convalescent COVID-19 samples was the United States, Italy and Spain. T cells, B-cell-depleted T cells, or PBMCs supplied cDNA or gDNA.

CDR3 length equals 12 residues. Between the trimmed V and J ends, which lost 2 bases and 3 bases, there was a span of 6 bases. Germline V gene lookup returns CDR1 SGHNT and CDR2 YYREEE (reference sequence). Measured with immunoSEQ multiplex PCR; TCRdb has only the in-frame clones, and not every one. The sample lists about 200,000 clones; around 83% were seen once. J is TRBJ2-7 and V is TRBV5-4; D is ambiguous. The source material was peripheral blood. This sequence was found in a human donor in a cohort sampled during active COVID-19. This chain's CDR3 is CASSLINYEQYF. The CDR3 DNA reads TGTGCCAGCAGCTTAATTAACTACGAGCAGTACTTC.